The next 24 T cell receptor beta chains were all read from a single sample in a study of cytomegalovirus exposure and HLA in healthy donors. Profiling relied on immunoSEQ multiplex PCR, and the TCRdb table lists in-frame clones only, not all of them. The data show about 400,000 clones, roughly 88% seen once. Sequencing input: PBMCs. These receptors were obtained from a young woman in good health and CMV-seronegative.

The J gene is TRBJ2-3, the V gene TRBV27; the match to TRBD2 covers 15 bases. Germline lookup yields CDR1 MNHEY and CDR2 SMNVEV (reference sequence). Losses at the gene ends were 2 bases for V and 3 bases for J; bases not matched to a gene: 6. CDR3 length: 18 amino acids. CDR3 loop: CASSLVGTSGRRTDTQYF. CDR3 nucleotides: TGTGCCAGCAGTTTAGTGGGGACTAGCGGGAGGAGGACAGATACGCAGTATTTT.

The chain uses TRBV6-4 and TRBJ2-2; maybe TRBD2 (5 bases). CDR1 MRHNA and CDR2 SNTAGT come from the germline V gene. Trimming cost V 8 bases and J 3 bases, with 13 bases left between them. The CDR3 spans 14 residues. CDR3: CASARRGDTGELFF. As DNA, the CDR3 is TGTGCCAGCGCGCGTCGGGGTGACACCGGGGAGCTGTTTTTT.

This clone showed up just once. This chain uses TRBV27 with TRBJ2-7; TRBD1 is a possible D gene (5 bases). Trimming removed 1 base from V and 3 bases from J, with 13 bases in between. Germline V gene data show CDR1 as MNHEY and CDR2 as SMNVEV (reference sequence). The CDR3 is made up of 15 amino acids. This CDR3 is CASSLFSGFRYEQYF. CDR3 DNA sequence: TGTGCCAGCAGTTTATTTTCAGGGTTTCGCTACGAGCAGTACTTC.

This clone is a singleton in its sample. The J gene is TRBJ1-4, the V gene TRBV19; no definite D call. The germline gives CDR1 LNHDA, CDR2 SQIVND (reference sequence). V lost 6 bases and J lost 6, with 11 bases in between. The CDR3 is 13 residues long. CDR3 region: CASRREGDEKLFF. The DNA of the CDR3 is TGTGCCAGTAGGCGGGAGGGAGATGAAAAACTGTTTTTT.

CDR3 loop: CASSQTGEQYF. CDR3 coding DNA: TGTGCCAGCAGTCAAACAGGGGAGCAGTACTTC. This chain connects TRBV9 to TRBJ2-7; perhaps TRBD1 as D (6 bases). The V end was cut by 5 bases, the J end by 7 bases, with 10 bases between. This CDR3 has 11 amino acids. Germline V gene sequence: CDR1 SGDLS, CDR2 YYNGEE.

The chain links TRBV11-2 to TRBJ1-1; D is unclear. The CDR3 length is 14 residues. V was shortened by 4 bases and J by 0 bases, with 9 bases between the two germline ends. Germline lookup yields CDR1 SGHAT and CDR2 FQNNGV. The CDR3 spells CASSSETMNTEAFF. In DNA form, the CDR3 reads TGTGCCAGCAGCTCGGAGACCATGAACACTGAAGCTTTCTTT.

This chain joins TRBV11-2 and TRBJ2-7; 8 bases align to TRBD1. Germline V CDR1 and CDR2: SGHAT, FQNNGV. Trimming removed 5 bases from V and 7 bases from J; junction bases left unmatched: 7. This CDR3 comprises 13 residues. The CDR3 sequence is CASSRTGLVEQYF. In DNA form, the CDR3 reads TGTGCCAGCAGCCGGACAGGGTTGGTAGAGCAGTACTTC.

The J gene is TRBJ2-7, the V gene TRBV6-5; TRBD1 might be the D (7 bases). Looked up from germline, CDR1 is MNHEY and CDR2 is SVGAGI. The V end lost 0 bases, the J end lost 4 bases, and 16 bases lay between the germline ends. This CDR3 region has 16 residues. Here the CDR3 reads CASSYSGGTATYEQYF. CDR3 nucleotide sequence: TGTGCCAGCAGTTACTCCGGCGGGACAGCGACGTACGAGCAGTACTTC.

The chain couples TRBV6-5 to TRBJ2-1; weak D call: TRBD1 (7 bases). The CDR3 consists of 15 residues. Germline V gene sequence: CDR1 MNHEY, CDR2 SVGAGI. V gave up 1 base and J gave up 8 bases, with 15 bases separating them. The CDR3 DNA sequence: TGTGCCAGCAGTTACTTCCAGGGGGGCACCGATGAGCAGTTCTTC. This gives the protein CASSYFQGGTDEQFF.

The V and J genes are TRBV5-1 and TRBJ2-3; perhaps TRBD1 as D (5 bases). Germline V gene data show CDR1 as SGHRS and CDR2 as YFSETQ. The CDR3 runs 16 residues. Trimming stripped 4 bases from V and 1 base from J, with 16 bases between. Here the CDR3 DNA reads TGCGCCAGCAGCACCGTAGGGGTCAGGGGCACAGATACGCAGTATTTT. It specifies CASSTVGVRGTDTQYF.

This clone came up a few times. The V call is TRBV7-2, the J call TRBJ2-2; unclear D gene. The V end lost 1 base, the J end lost 2 bases, and 5 bases lay between the germline ends. Germline values: CDR1 SGHTA, CDR2 FQGNSA. The CDR3 runs 14 residues. The CDR3 bases are TGTGCCAGCAGCTTAGACTATAACACCGGGGAGCTGTTTTTT. This sequence encodes CASSLDYNTGELFF.

The chain uses TRBV2 and TRBJ2-7; weak D call: TRBD1 (6 bases). Trimming shortened V by 0 bases and J by 3 bases, and 21 bases separated the two germline ends. This CDR3 comprises 18 residues. In germline, CDR1 is SNHLY, CDR2 FYNNEI. CDR3 amino acids: CASSEASPLRGTHYEQYF. CDR3 bases: TGTGCCAGCAGTGAAGCGTCTCCTCTCCGTGGGACACACTACGAGCAGTACTTC.

This rearrangement joins TRBV14 to TRBJ2-2; D unclear. Per germline, CDR1 SGHDN and CDR2 FVKESK. This CDR3 is built from 14 residues. Trimming shortened V by 0 bases and J by 5 bases, and 7 bases separated the two germline ends. Here the CDR3 reads CASSQEIGTGELFF. In nucleotides, the CDR3 is TGTGCCAGCAGCCAAGAAATCGGGACCGGGGAGCTGTTTTTT.

DNA of the CDR3: TGTGCCAGCAGTCTTACAAAAAACACTGAAGCTTTCTTT. Translated, it gives CASSLTKNTEAFF. The gene calls are TRBV27 and TRBJ1-1; no clear D. Looked up from germline, CDR1 is MNHEY and CDR2 is SMNVEV (reference sequence). This CDR3 spans 13 amino acids. Trimming pared 5 bases from V and 2 bases from J, leaving 9 bases between.

This clone came up once. The chain carries TRBV7-6 and TRBJ2-5; the D gene is possibly TRBD1 (5 bases). The germline V and J ends were trimmed by 1 base and 4 bases, with 10 bases remaining between them. The V gene's germline CDR1 is SGHVS and CDR2 FNYEAQ. This CDR3 region has 14 residues. CDR3 bases: TGTGCCAGCAGCTTAGGAACAGGTTCAGAGACCCAGTACTTC. Amino acid sequence: CASSLGTGSETQYF.

This chain connects TRBV6-5 to TRBJ2-1; TRBD2 matches 10 bases. The germline CDR1 and CDR2 sequences are MNHEY and SVGAGI. This CDR3 region has 15 residues. The junction had 8 bases not matched to a gene; V was cut back by 5 bases and J by 7 bases. CDR3 sequence: CASSTSGLAANEQFF. CDR3 sequence (DNA): TGTGCCAGCAGTACCTCTGGACTAGCGGCTAATGAGCAGTTCTTC.

This clone was counted once. The chain has TRBV27 and TRBJ1-5, with a weak D call TRBD1 (6 bases). V lost 3 bases and J lost 7, with 10 bases in between. The CDR3 consists of 13 residues. CDR1 is MNHEY and CDR2 is SMNVEV in the germline V gene (reference sequence). The CDR3 DNA follows: TGTGCCAGCAGTTTGTCAGGGGAACAGCCCCAGCATTTT. Its protein product is CASSLSGEQPQHF.

The CDR3 region has the DNA TGTGCCAGCAGCGCCAGCCCGGGCTCCTACGAGCAGTACTTC. Residues: CASSASPGSYEQYF. The V gene is TRBV9, the J gene TRBJ2-7; D unresolved. V lost 3 bases to trimming and J lost 0 bases, with 10 bases between them. The germline gives CDR1 SGDLS, CDR2 YYNGEE. The CDR3 has 14 residues.

In this sample, this clone turned up a few times. The V and J genes are TRBV2 and TRBJ1-5; perhaps TRBD1 as D (6 bases). V lost 6 bases and J 2 bases, leaving 17 bases between the germline ends. The CDR3 consists of 16 residues. CDR1 is SNHLY, CDR2 FYNNEI, per germline. This CDR3 is CASRETGGGGNQPQHF. The CDR3 DNA sequence: TGTGCCAGCAGGGAGACAGGCGGGGGGGGCAATCAGCCCCAGCATTTT.

The chain combines TRBV4-1 with TRBJ2-7, with a tentative D call TRBD2 (5 bases). Germline-derived CDR1 and CDR2 are MGHRA and YSYEKL. The CDR3 runs to 16 residues. V lost 0 bases to trimming and J lost 0 bases, with 12 bases between them. The CDR3 DNA is TGCGCCAGCAGCCAAGATGTGGGCGGGCTCTCCTACGAGCAGTACTTC. This gives the protein CASSQDVGGLSYEQYF.

This chain uses TRBV6-1 with TRBJ2-5; the match to TRBD2 covers 7 bases. CDR1 is MNHNS, CDR2 SASEGT, per germline. The ends lost 3 bases at V and 5 bases at J; junction bases unmatched: 12. This CDR3 has 16 residues. The CDR3 DNA sequence: TGTGCCAGCAGTGAGGCCCTGGGGGGGAGCGGGGAGACCCAGTACTTC. Translated: CASSEALGGSGETQYF.

The rearrangement links TRBV2 to TRBJ1-3, with D maybe TRBD1 (6 bases). There are 16 residues in the CDR3. The germline CDR1 and CDR2 sequences are SNHLY and FYNNEI. Trimming pared 7 bases from V and 0 bases from J, leaving 16 bases between. CDR3 protein: CASKLTGHYSGNTIYF. CDR3 coding DNA: TGTGCCAGCAAATTGACAGGCCATTACTCTGGAAACACCATATATTTT.

The gene calls are TRBV27 and TRBJ2-7; D unclear. CDR3 length: 14 residues. Trimming removed 4 bases at V and 0 bases at J, with 10 bases between. The germline V gene encodes CDR1 MNHEY and CDR2 SMNVEV (reference sequence). The CDR3 DNA is TGTGCCAGCAGTTCCCTGGGCCTCTCCTACGAGCAGTACTTC. Its translation is CASSSLGLSYEQYF.

The chain combines TRBV2 with TRBJ2-1; 7 nucleotides align to TRBD2. CDR3 length: 15 amino acids. CDR1 is SNHLY and CDR2 is FYNNEI in the germline V gene. J was trimmed by 0 bases and V by 6 bases; bases with no gene match: 5. CDR3 nucleotide sequence: TGTGCCAGCAGCGTAAGCGGGGCCTCCTACAATGAGCAGTTCTTC. Amino acid sequence: CASSVSGASYNEQFF.